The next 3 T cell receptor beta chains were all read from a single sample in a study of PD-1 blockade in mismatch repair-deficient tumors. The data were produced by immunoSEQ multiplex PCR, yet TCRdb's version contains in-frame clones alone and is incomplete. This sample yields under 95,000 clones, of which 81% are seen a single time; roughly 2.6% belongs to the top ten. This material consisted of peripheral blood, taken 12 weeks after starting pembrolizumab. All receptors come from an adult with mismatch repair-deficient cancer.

This CDR3 is CASSRTGGGSNEKLFF. The CDR3 nucleotides are TGTGCCAGCAGCCGGACAGGGGGAGGGTCTAATGAAAAACTGTTTTTT. The chain recombines TRBV7-9 with TRBJ1-4; the match to TRBD1 covers 10 bases. CDR3 length: 16 residues. V trimming: 5 bases; J trimming: 3 bases; junction bases outside the gene matches: 6. In germline, CDR1 is SEHNR, CDR2 FQNEAQ (reference sequence).

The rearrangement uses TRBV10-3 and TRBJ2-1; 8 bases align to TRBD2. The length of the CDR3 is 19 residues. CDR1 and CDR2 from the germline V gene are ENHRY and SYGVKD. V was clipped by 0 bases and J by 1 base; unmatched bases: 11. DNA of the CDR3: TGTGCCATCAGTGAGTCCTTTTGGACTAGCTCCACTTCCTACAATGAGCAGTTCTTC. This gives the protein CAISESFWTSSTSYNEQFF.

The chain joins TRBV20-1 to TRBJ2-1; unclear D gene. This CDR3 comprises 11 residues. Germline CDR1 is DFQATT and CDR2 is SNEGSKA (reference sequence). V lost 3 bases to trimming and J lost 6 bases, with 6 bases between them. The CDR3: CSASHGNEQFF. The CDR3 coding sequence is TGCAGTGCTAGTCATGGCAATGAGCAGTTCTTC.